This T cell receptor beta chain derives from a study of post-analysis software for immune sequencing data. Study-level points and caveats: F measure clustering grouped samples strongly by preparation batch. Versus controls, multiple sclerosis patients showed significantly lower diversity (normalized Chao1). In patients, TRBV5-6, TRBV5-1 and TRBV20-1 belonged to five or six TRBV segments found more frequently than in controls.

The TCR beta cDNA libraries contained unique molecular identifiers. Each CDR3 protein is one row after TCRdb ran MiXCR on the PCR reads. Here the sample spans approximately 400,000 distinct CDR3 sequences, approximately 38% being singletons. About this clonotype: Its target is not known.

Germline V gene lookup returns CDR1 SQVTM and CDR2 ANQGSEA. The V end was cut by 1 base, the J end by 1 base, with 11 bases between. The CDR3 totals 14 residues. The source is a girl aged 10 to 17 with multiple sclerosis. V and J are TRBV29-1 and TRBJ2-7; maybe TRBD2 (5 bases). The sequenced sample consisted of blood. The CDR3 loop reads CSVEVVPGSYEQYF. CDR3 in DNA: TGCAGCGTTGAAGTCGTCCCGGGGTCCTACGAGCAGTACTTC.